These 24 T cell receptor beta chains originate from one sample sequenced in a study of CD8 T cells in Susac syndrome. Reverse transcription of roughly 0.45 to 1 ug RNA used random hexamers. TCRdb re-called the immunoSEQ multiplex PCR reads with MiXCR, one entry per CDR3 protein. There are approximately 150,000 distinct CDR3 sequences in the sample; approximately 93% occur only once, and 0.075% to 0.09% lies in the top ten. Material for sequencing was CD4+ T cells from PBMCs. The receptors originated from a human donor in good health.

The chain links TRBV2 to TRBJ2-3; D may be TRBD2 (6 bases). The CDR3 consists of 17 residues. The germline gives CDR1 SNHLY, CDR2 FYNNEI. Trimming removed 5 bases at V and 3 bases at J, with 21 bases between. DNA for the CDR3: TGTGCCAGCAGTCCGTCCAAGCCGGGACTTCCTACAGATACGCAGTATTTT. It specifies CASSPSKPGLPTDTQYF.

The V gene is TRBV12-3 or TRBV12-4, the J gene TRBJ2-5; D unresolved. There are 11 residues in the CDR3. Trimming removed 8 bases at V and 4 bases at J, with 8 bases between. CDR3 in amino acids: CASALGETQYF. The CDR3, as DNA: TGTGCCAGCGCCCTGGGAGAGACCCAGTACTTC.

The chain has TRBV3-1 and TRBJ2-4, with TRBD1 matching over 7 bases. The CDR3 consists of 14 residues. The germline gives CDR1 LGHDT, CDR2 YNNKEL (reference sequence). V was clipped by 3 bases and J by 1 base; unmatched bases: 0. CDR3: CASSQTGAKNIQYF. CDR3 sequence (DNA): TGTGCCAGCAGCCAGACAGGGGCCAAAAACATTCAGTACTTC. Full variable domain (outside the CDR3, taken from reference TRBV3-1 and TRBJ2-4): DTAVSQTPKYLVTQMGNDKSIKCEQNLGHDTMYWYKQDSKKFLKIMFSYNNKELIINETVPNRFSPKSPDKAHLNLHINSLELGDSAVYFCASSQTGAKNIQYFGAGTRLSVL.

The chain combines TRBV27 with TRBJ1-5; D uncertain. The V gene's germline CDR1 is MNHEY and CDR2 SMNVEV (reference sequence). The V end lost 2 bases, the J end lost 4 bases, and 9 bases lay between the germline ends. The CDR3 is made up of 14 amino acids. In nucleotides, the CDR3 is TGTGCCAGCAGTTTAGCGGAGGCTAATCAGCCCCAGCATTTT. This gives the protein CASSLAEANQPQHF.

The chain has TRBV28 and TRBJ2-7; D call uncertain. The ends were cut back, 5 bases at V and 1 base at J, with 12 bases in the middle. The CDR3 spans 14 residues. The germline CDR1 and CDR2 sequences are MDHEN and SYDVKM. This CDR3 is CASSGGSRSYEQYF. The DNA for the CDR3 is TGTGCCAGCAGTGGCGGCAGTAGATCCTACGAGCAGTACTTC.

The chain recombines TRBV2 with TRBJ1-1, with a possible D match to TRBD1 (6 bases). CDR1 and CDR2 from the germline V gene are SNHLY and FYNNEI. The germline V and J ends were trimmed by 2 bases and 2 bases, with 12 bases remaining between them. This CDR3 has 15 amino acids. CDR3 DNA: TGTGCCAGCAGTGAATGGGGGGCAGGAAACACTGAAGCTTTCTTT. It is translated as CASSEWGAGNTEAFF.

The V call is TRBV29-1, the J call TRBJ1-4, with TRBD1 as a possible D gene (5 bases). The CDR3 loop spans 14 amino acids. V was pared by 0 bases and J by 5 bases, with 10 bases between. Germline values: CDR1 SQVTM, CDR2 ANQGSEA. The CDR3 here is CSVEDRDGNEKLFF. The CDR3 nucleotides read TGCAGCGTTGAAGACAGGGATGGGAATGAAAAACTGTTTTTT.

The J gene is TRBJ2-1, the V gene TRBV7-8; TRBD2 agrees at 8 bases. The J segment lost 4 bases and the V segment lost 7 bases, leaving 3 bases of the junction unmatched. Germline loops: CDR1 SGHVS, CDR2 FQNEAQ. The CDR3 is made up of 13 amino acids. The CDR3 DNA reads as TGTGCCAGCAAGTCTAGCGGGTACAATGAGCAGTTCTTC. As protein: CASKSSGYNEQFF.

The CDR3, as DNA: TGTGCCAGTAGTTTTACCGGGACTTACGAGCAGTACTTC. It encodes CASSFTGTYEQYF. The V gene is TRBV19, the J gene TRBJ2-7; D might be TRBD2 (6 bases). V lost 5 bases and J lost 4, with 12 bases in between. Germline values: CDR1 LNHDA, CDR2 SQIVND (reference sequence). The CDR3 extends over 13 amino acids.

This chain connects TRBV4-1 to TRBJ2-7; weak D call: TRBD1 (6 bases). CDR3 length equals 16 residues. Germline V gives CDR1 MGHRA, CDR2 YSYEKL. V lost 0 bases to trimming and J lost 4 bases, with 16 bases between them. Here the CDR3 reads CASSQEFTGTKYEQYF. CDR3 DNA: TGCGCCAGCAGCCAAGAATTTACAGGGACGAAATACGAGCAGTACTTC.

This clonotype was recorded once. J is TRBJ2-7 and V is TRBV23-1, with D possibly TRBD1 on 6 matching bases. TRBV23-1 is noted as an ORF with a role that remains uncertain. V was clipped by 5 bases and J by 3 bases, with 17 bases between them. The CDR3 is 15 residues long. For the CDR3, the DNA is TGCGCCAGCAGTGGCGACGACAGGTTTGGCTACGAGCAGTACTTC. Residues: CASSGDDRFGYEQYF.

The chain uses TRBV6-5 and TRBJ1-3; 7 bases match TRBD1. The V segment lost 5 bases and the J segment 4 bases; nucleotides outside the gene matches: 5. The CDR3 has 14 amino acids. The V gene's germline CDR1 is MNHEY and CDR2 SVGAGI. CDR3 in DNA: TGTGCCAGCAGTCTAAACAGGGGAGGAAACACCATATATTTT. This codes for CASSLNRGGNTIYF.

The V and J genes are TRBV6-5 and TRBJ2-5; D unclear. The V end was cut by 6 bases, the J end by 2 bases, with 10 bases between. The length of the CDR3 is 13 residues. CDR1 and CDR2 from the germline V gene are MNHEY and SVGAGI. CDR3 nucleotides: TGTGCCAGCAGGTGGGCCGCACAAGAGACCCAGTACTTC. Its protein product is CASRWAAQETQYF.

The genes are TRBV9 and TRBJ2-7; the D is unclear. Per germline, CDR1 SGDLS and CDR2 YYNGEE. The CDR3 contains 15 residues. Between the trimmed V and J ends, which lost 3 bases and 0 bases, there was a span of 13 bases. CDR3 coding DNA: TGTGCCAGCAGCGCCGGCCGGGCAGACTCCTACGAGCAGTACTTC. The encoded protein is CASSAGRADSYEQYF.

The V gene is TRBV11-1, the J gene TRBJ1-1; TRBD1 agrees at 7 bases. The J segment lost 4 bases and the V segment lost 5 bases, leaving 4 bases of the junction unmatched. Germline-derived CDR1 and CDR2 are SGHAT and FQDESV (reference sequence). This CDR3 region has 13 residues. The CDR3 protein is CASSPRGSTEAFF. The CDR3 DNA is TGTGCCAGCAGCCCCAGGGGGAGCACTGAAGCTTTCTTT.

The chain is built from TRBV15 and TRBJ1-5; D gene unclear. This CDR3 region has 17 residues. CDR1 is LNHNV and CDR2 is YYDKDF in the germline V gene (reference sequence). Trimming took off 0 bases at V and 3 bases at J, with 15 bases between the two ends. CDR3 coding DNA: TGTGCCACCAGCAGAGATAGGAGGACCCCCACCAATCAGCCCCAGCATTTT. This translates into CATSRDRRTPTNQPQHF.

The gene calls are TRBV10-3 and TRBJ1-2; D is ambiguous. Germline V gene lookup returns CDR1 ENHRY and CDR2 SYGVKD. V was trimmed by 6 bases and J by 5 bases, leaving 10 bases between them. The CDR3 loop spans 12 amino acids. The chain's CDR3 is CAIRRTEYGYTF. CDR3 DNA sequence: TGTGCCATCAGGAGGACCGAGTATGGCTACACCTTC.

This rearrangement joins TRBV11-1 to TRBJ2-1; D perhaps matches TRBD1 (5 bases). The germline gives CDR1 SGHAT, CDR2 FQDESV (reference sequence). CDR3 length: 13 amino acids. Trimming cost V 10 bases and J 3 bases, with 13 bases left between them. CDR3 loop: CAIKFRDYNEQFF. The CDR3 DNA reads TGTGCCATCAAATTCAGGGACTACAATGAGCAGTTCTTC.

The rearrangement uses TRBV29-1 and TRBJ1-1; D not resolved. Trimming pared 4 bases from V and 4 bases from J, leaving 13 bases between. The V gene's germline CDR1 is SQVTM and CDR2 ANQGSEA. The CDR3 totals 13 residues. The CDR3: CSVVLQAGTEAFF. CDR3 coding DNA: TGCAGCGTTGTCTTGCAGGCTGGCACTGAAGCTTTCTTT. Supplemented by reference TRBV29-1 and TRBJ1-1, the full variable domain reads SAVISQKPSRDICQRGTSLTIQCQVDSQVTMMFWYRQQPGQSLTLIATANQGSEATYESGFVIDKFPISRPNLTFSTLTVSNMSPEDSSIYLCSVVLQAGTEAFFGQGTRLTVV.

J is TRBJ2-2 and V is TRBV11-2; either TRBD1 or TRBD2 may supply D (5 bases each). This CDR3 has 15 residues. CDR1 is SGHAT, CDR2 FQNNGV, per germline. V shed 2 bases and J shed 2 bases, with 9 bases lying between them. CDR3 region: CASSLWDANTGELFF. The CDR3, as DNA: TGTGCCAGCAGCTTATGGGACGCTAACACCGGGGAGCTGTTTTTT. Based on the CDR3 plus reference TRBV11-2 and TRBJ2-2, the full variable domain is EAGVAQSPRYKIIEKRQSVAFWCNPISGHATLYWYQQILGQGPKLLIQFQNNGVVDDSQLPKDRFSAERLKGVDSTLKIQPAKLEDSAVYLCASSLWDANTGELFFGEGSRLTVL.

V is TRBV12-3 or TRBV12-4 and J is TRBJ2-5; D possibly uses TRBD1 or TRBD2 (5 bases each). Trimming shortened V by 7 bases and J by 4 bases, and 16 bases separated the two germline ends. This CDR3 region has 14 residues. CDR3 protein: CASTLSGASETQYF. The CDR3 DNA sequence: TGTGCCAGCACCCTATCCGGGGCCTCAGAGACCCAGTACTTC.

V usage is TRBV11-2 and J usage is TRBJ2-7; TRBD2 aligns across 14 bases. Per the germline V gene, CDR1 is SGHAT and CDR2 is FQNNGV. CDR3 length: 14 amino acids. Unmatched junction bases numbered 2, after V lost 6 bases and J lost 4 bases. Here the CDR3 DNA reads TGTGCCAGCAGACGGACTAGCGGGAGGTACGAGCAGTACTTC. Translating it yields CASRRTSGRYEQYF.

The rearrangement links TRBV5-4 to TRBJ1-1; D is uncertain. V was pared by 6 bases and J by 3 bases, with 18 bases between. The CDR3 spans 15 residues. Germline CDR1 is SGHNT and CDR2 is YYREEE (reference sequence). In nucleotides, the CDR3 is TGTGCCAGCACCTGGGATGAGGGTTGGTACACTGAAGCTTTCTTT. Amino acids: CASTWDEGWYTEAFF.

The rearrangement uses TRBV19 and TRBJ2-5; tentatively, D is TRBD1 or TRBD2 (5 bases each). The germline V and J ends were trimmed by 0 bases and 1 base, with 12 bases remaining between them. The CDR3 is 16 residues long. Germline loops: CDR1 LNHDA, CDR2 SQIVND (reference sequence). This CDR3 is CASSIDLGRRQETQYF. The CDR3 region has the DNA TGTGCCAGTAGTATAGACCTGGGACGCCGCCAAGAGACCCAGTACTTC.